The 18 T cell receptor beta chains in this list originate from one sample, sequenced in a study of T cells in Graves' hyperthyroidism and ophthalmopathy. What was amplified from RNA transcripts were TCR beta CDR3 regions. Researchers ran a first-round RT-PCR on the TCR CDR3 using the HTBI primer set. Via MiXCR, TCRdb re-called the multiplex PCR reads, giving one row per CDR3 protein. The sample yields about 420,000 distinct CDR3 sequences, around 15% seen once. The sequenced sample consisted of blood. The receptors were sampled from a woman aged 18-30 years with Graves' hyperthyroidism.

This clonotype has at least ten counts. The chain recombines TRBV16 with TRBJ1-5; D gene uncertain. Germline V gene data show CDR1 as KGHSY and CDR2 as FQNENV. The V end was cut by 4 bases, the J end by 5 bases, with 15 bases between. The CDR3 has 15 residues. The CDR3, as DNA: TGTGCCAGCAGCCGAACACGGTTAGGCCATCAGCCCCAGCATTTT. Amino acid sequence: CASSRTRLGHQPQHF.

The CDR3: CASSLPLRTSGLQETQYF. The CDR3 nucleotides read TGCGCCAGCAGCTTGCCCCTAAGGACTAGCGGATTACAAGAGACCCAGTACTTC. This rearrangement joins TRBV5-1 to TRBJ2-5; 10 bases map to TRBD2. The germline V gene has CDR1 SGHRS and CDR2 YFSETQ. The ends lost 1 base at V and 2 bases at J; junction bases unmatched: 11. The CDR3 is 18 amino acids.

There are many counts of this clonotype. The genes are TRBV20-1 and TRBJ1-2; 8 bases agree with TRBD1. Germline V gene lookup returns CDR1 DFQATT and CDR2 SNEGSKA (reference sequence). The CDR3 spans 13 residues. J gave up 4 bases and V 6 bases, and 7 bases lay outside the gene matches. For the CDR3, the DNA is TGCAGTGCGGGGGCCGGACAGGGCTATGGCTACACCTTC. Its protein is CSAGAGQGYGYTF.

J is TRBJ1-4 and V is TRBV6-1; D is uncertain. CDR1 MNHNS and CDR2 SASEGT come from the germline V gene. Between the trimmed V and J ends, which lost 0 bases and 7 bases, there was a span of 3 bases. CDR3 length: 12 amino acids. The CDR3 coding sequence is TGTGCCAGCAGTGAAGCGCTTGAAAAACTGTTTTTT. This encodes CASSEALEKLFF.

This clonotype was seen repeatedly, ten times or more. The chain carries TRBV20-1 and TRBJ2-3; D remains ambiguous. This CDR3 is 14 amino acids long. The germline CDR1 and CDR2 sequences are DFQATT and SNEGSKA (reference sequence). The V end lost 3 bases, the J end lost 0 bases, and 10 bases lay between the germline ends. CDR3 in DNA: TGCAGTGCTAGCATGGCGGAGAGCACAGATACGCAGTATTTT. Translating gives CSASMAESTDTQYF.

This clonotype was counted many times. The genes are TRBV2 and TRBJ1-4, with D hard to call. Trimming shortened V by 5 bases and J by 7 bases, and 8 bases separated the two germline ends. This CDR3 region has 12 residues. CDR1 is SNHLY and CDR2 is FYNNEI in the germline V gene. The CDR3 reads CASSNLGEKLFF. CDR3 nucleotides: TGTGCCAGCAGTAACCTCGGTGAAAAACTGTTTTTT.

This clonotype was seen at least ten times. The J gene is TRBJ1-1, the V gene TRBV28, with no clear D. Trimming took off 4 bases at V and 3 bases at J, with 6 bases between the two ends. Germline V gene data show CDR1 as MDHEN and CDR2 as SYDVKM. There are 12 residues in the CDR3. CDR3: CASSSTYTEAFF. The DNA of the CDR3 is TGTGCCAGCAGTTCAACTTACACTGAAGCTTTCTTT.

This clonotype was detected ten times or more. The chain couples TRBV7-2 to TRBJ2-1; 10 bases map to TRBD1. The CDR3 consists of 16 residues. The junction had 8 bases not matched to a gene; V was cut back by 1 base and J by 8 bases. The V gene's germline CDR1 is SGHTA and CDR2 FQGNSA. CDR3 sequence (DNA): TGTGCCAGCAGCTTAGAGGAGGGGACAGGGGTCGATGAGCAGTTCTTC. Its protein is CASSLEEGTGVDEQFF.

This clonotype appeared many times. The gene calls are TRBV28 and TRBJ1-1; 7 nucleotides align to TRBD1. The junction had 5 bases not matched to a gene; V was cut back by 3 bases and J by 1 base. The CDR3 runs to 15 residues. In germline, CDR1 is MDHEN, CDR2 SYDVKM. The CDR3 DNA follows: TGTGCCAGCAGTTTTCAGGGGGTAGAGAACACTGAAGCTTTCTTT. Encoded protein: CASSFQGVENTEAFF.

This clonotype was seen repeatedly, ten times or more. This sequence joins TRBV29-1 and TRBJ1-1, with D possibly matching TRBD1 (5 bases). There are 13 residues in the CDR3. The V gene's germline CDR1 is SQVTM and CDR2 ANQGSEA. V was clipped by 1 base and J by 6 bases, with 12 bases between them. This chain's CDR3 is CSVEVKGKAEAFF. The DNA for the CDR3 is TGCAGCGTTGAAGTAAAGGGGAAGGCTGAAGCTTTCTTT.

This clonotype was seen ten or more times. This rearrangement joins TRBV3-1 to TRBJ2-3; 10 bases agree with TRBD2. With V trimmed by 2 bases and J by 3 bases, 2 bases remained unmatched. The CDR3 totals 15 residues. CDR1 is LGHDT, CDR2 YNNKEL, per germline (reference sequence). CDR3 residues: CASSQPGLATDTQYF. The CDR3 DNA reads TGTGCCAGCAGCCAACCGGGACTAGCGACAGATACGCAGTATTTT.

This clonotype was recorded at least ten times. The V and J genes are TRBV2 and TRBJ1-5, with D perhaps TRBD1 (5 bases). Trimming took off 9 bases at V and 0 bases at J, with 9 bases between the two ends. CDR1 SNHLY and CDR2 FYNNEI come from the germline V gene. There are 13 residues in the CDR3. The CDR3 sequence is CASKQDSNQPQHF. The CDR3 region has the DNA TGTGCCAGTAAACAGGATAGCAATCAGCCCCAGCATTTT.

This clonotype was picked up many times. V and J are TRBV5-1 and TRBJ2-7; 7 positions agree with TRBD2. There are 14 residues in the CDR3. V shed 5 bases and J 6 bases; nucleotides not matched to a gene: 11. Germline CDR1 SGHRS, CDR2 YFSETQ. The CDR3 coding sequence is TGCGCCAGCAGTGTTACACTAGCGAAAACCGAGCAGTACTTC. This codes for CASSVTLAKTEQYF.

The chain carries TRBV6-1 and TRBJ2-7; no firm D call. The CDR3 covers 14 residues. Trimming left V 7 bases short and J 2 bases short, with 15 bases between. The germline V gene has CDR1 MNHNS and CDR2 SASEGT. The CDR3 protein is CASIPDSHPYEQYF. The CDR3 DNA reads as TGTGCCAGCATACCCGACTCCCACCCCTACGAGCAGTACTTC.

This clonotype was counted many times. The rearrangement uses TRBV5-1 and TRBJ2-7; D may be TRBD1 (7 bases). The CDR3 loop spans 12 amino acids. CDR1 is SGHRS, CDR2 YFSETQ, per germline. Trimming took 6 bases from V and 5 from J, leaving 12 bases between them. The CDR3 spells CASKEGANEQYF. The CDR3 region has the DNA TGCGCCAGCAAGGAGGGGGCGAACGAGCAGTACTTC.

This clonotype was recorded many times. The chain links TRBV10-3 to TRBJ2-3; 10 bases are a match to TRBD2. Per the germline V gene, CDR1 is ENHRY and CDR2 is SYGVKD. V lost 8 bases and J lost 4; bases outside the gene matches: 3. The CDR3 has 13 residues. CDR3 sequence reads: CAIASGSADTQYF. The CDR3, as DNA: TGTGCCATCGCTAGCGGGAGTGCAGATACGCAGTATTTT.

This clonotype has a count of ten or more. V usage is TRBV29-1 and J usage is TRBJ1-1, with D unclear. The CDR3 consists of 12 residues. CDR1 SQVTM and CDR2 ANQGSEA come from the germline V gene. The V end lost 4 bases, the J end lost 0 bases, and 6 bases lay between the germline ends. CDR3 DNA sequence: TGCAGCGTTGGGTTCATGAACACTGAAGCTTTCTTT. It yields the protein CSVGFMNTEAFF.

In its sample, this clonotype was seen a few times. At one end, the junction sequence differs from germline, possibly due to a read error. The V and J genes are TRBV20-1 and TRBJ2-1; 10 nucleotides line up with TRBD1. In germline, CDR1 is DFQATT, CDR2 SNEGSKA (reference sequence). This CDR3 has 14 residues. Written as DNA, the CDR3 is TGCAGTGCTAGAGCCGGGACAGGGGTCAATGGGCAGTTCTTC. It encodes CSARAGTGVNGQFF.